The T cell receptor beta chain described here comes from a study of control samples from healthy donors and cancer patients. V lost 4 bases, J lost 3 bases, and 13 bases lay in between. The CDR3 is 14 amino acids. The germline V gene encodes CDR1 MDHEN and CDR2 SYDVKM. Repertoires were generated with immunoSEQ multiplex PCR, while TCRdb's copy carries only in-frame clones and drops some. Seen here are 120,000 to 150,000 clones, approximately 91% observed once, and the top ten hold 3% to 4%. This receptor was identified in a man aged 30 to 45 in good health. V is TRBV28 and J is TRBJ2-7; D is ambiguous. The sample taken for sequencing was blood. CDR3 nucleotide sequence: TGTGCCAGCAGTTCCAGATTTTTAGACTACGAGCAGTACTTC. Encoded protein: CASSSRFLDYEQYF.